This T cell receptor (beta chain) was profiled in a study of T-cell memory formation after mild COVID-19. About the research overall: Among the donors, TCR clusters were largely specific to each donor. Notes on the study in general: Contracting clones, day 15 to 85, had balanced CD4/CD8, and later expanders favored CD4+.

The CDR3 spans 14 residues. The germline V gene has CDR1 SEHNR and CDR2 FQNEAQ (reference sequence). The V end lost 5 bases, the J end lost 6 bases, and 14 bases lay between the germline ends. TCRdb ran MiXCR on the 5' RACE reads and lists one entry per CDR3 protein. The table lists roughly 280,000 distinct CDR3 sequences, around 15% of them singletons. About this clonotype: The antigen remains unidentified.

Material: PBMCs or a T cell subset sorted from them (not recorded which). The receptor was derived from a man in his late teens or twenties who had mild COVID-19 (a few samples of this study predate the infection). Cell type and time point are not known. The chain carries TRBV7-9 and TRBJ2-1; D might be TRBD1 (6 bases). The CDR3 bases are TGTGCCAGCAGCCGGAACAGGGTGGGCAATGAGCAGTTCTTC. This gives the protein CASSRNRVGNEQFF.